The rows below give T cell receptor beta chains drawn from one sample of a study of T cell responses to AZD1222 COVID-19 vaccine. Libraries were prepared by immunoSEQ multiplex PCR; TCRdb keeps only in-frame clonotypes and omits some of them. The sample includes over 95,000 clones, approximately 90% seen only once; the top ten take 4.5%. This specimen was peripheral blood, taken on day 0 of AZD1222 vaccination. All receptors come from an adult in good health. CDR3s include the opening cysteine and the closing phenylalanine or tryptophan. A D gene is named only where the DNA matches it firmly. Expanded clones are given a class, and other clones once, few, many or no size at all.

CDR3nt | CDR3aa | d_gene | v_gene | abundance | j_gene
TGTGCCAGCAGTTACGGGGACAGGGGAAATTCACCCCTCCACTTT | CASSYGDRGNSPLHF | TRBD1 | TRBV6-5 | . | TRBJ1-6
TGCGCCAGCAGCCTCGGGACTAAGCAGTTCTTC | CASSLGTKQFF | TRBD2 | TRBV5-1 | . | TRBJ2-1
TGCGCCAGCAGCCTACAGACAGGGTCCCTCTCACCCCTCCACTTT | CASSLQTGSLSPLHF | TRBD1 | TRBV4-3 | . | TRBJ1-6
TGTGCCAGCAGTGATGGGGGATCGTACCAAGAGACCCAGTACTTC | CASSDGGSYQETQYF | . | TRBV6-1 | few | TRBJ2-5
TGTGCCAGCAGTTTATACCCGGTTGCCTACGAGCAGTACTTC | CASSLYPVAYEQYF | . | TRBV27 | . | TRBJ2-7
TGCGCCAGCAGCTTGGACAGCGGGGGGGCAGATACGCAGTATTTT | CASSLDSGGADTQYF | TRBD2 | TRBV5-1 | . | TRBJ2-3
TGTGCCAGCAGCTGGTGGACAGGGGGGGCCGGGGAGCTGTTTTTT | CASSWWTGGAGELFF | TRBD1 | TRBV5-8 | . | TRBJ2-2
TGTGCCAGCAGTGACCGGGGCCGACAGGGTCCCTTTGGCTACACCTTC | CASSDRGRQGPFGYTF | TRBD1 | TRBV6-4 | . | TRBJ1-2
TGTGCCACCAGTAAGACTAGCGGGGGGGCGAGGAATGAGCAGTTCTTC | CATSKTSGGARNEQFF | TRBD2 | TRBV24-1 | . | TRBJ2-1
TGTGCCAGCAGTGTACCGAGGGAAAGTGGGAGGGTCGAGCAGTACTTC | CASSVPRESGRVEQYF | TRBD2 | TRBV6-4 | few | TRBJ2-7
TGTGCCAGCAGCAATTCCAGGGAAGTGGTCGATCAGCCCCAGCATTTT | CASSNSREVVDQPQHF | . | TRBV9 | once | TRBJ1-5
TGTGCCAGCAGCTTAGCGGGGGGGAACACCGGGGAGCTGTTTTTT | CASSLAGGNTGELFF | TRBD2 | TRBV7-3 | . | TRBJ2-2
TGTGCCAGCAGAGTGGGACAGGGGAGCTATGGCTACACCTTC | CASRVGQGSYGYTF | TRBD1 | TRBV6-5 | . | TRBJ1-2
TGTGCCAGTAGTATTTCGGCCGTATTCGGCTACACCTTC | CASSISAVFGYTF | . | TRBV19 | . | TRBJ1-2
TGTGCCAGCAGTCCAGACCGCGGACAAGATACGCAGTATTTT | CASSPDRGQDTQYF | . | TRBV6-5 | . | TRBJ2-3
TGTGCCAGCAGTTATCGACAGGTCGACACTGAAGCTTTCTTT | CASSYRQVDTEAFF | . | TRBV6-5 | . | TRBJ1-1
TGCGCCAGCAGCCCCCCTACCGTTACCATTAGCAATCAGCCCCAGCATTTT | CASSPPTVTISNQPQHF | . | TRBV4-1 | . | TRBJ1-5